A single sample gave rise to the 9 T cell receptor beta chains below, sequenced in a study of T cells in Graves' hyperthyroidism and ophthalmopathy. The investigators amplified TCR beta CDR3 regions from RNA transcripts. Carried out on the TCR CDR3, a first-round RT-PCR used the HTBI primer set. From the multiplex PCR reads, TCRdb called clonotypes with MiXCR, one entry per CDR3 protein. The sample shows about 570,000 distinct CDR3 sequences, around 46% of them seen only once. The sequenced sample consisted of peripheral blood or thyroid tissue (not recorded which). The receptor set was obtained from an adult woman with Graves' disease, either hyperthyroidism or ophthalmopathy (not recorded which).

V usage is TRBV7-8 and J usage is TRBJ1-2, with a weak D call TRBD1 (6 bases). The CDR3 is 14 amino acids. Between the trimmed V and J ends, which lost 1 base and 8 bases, there was a span of 14 bases. CDR1 SGHVS and CDR2 FQNEAQ come from the germline V gene. The CDR3 spells CASSLDGRGYGYTF. DNA for the CDR3: TGTGCCAGCAGCTTAGATGGCAGGGGTTACGGCTACACCTTC.

CDR3 in amino acids: CAIRGAGGPGYEQYF. Written as DNA, the CDR3 is TGTGCCATCAGGGGAGCGGGAGGGCCTGGGTACGAGCAGTACTTC. The chain is built from TRBV10-3 and TRBJ2-7, with 10 bases that match TRBD2. CDR3 length: 15 residues. Germline V gene sequence: CDR1 ENHRY, CDR2 SYGVKD. V trimming: 6 bases; J trimming: 4 bases; junction bases outside the gene matches: 9.

This sequence joins TRBV5-1 and TRBJ2-1; D ambiguous. This CDR3 contains 13 residues. Per the germline V gene, CDR1 is SGHRS and CDR2 is YFSETQ. Trimming removed 0 bases at V and 0 bases at J, with 1 base between. As DNA, the CDR3 is TGCGCCAGCAGCTTGGCCTCCTACAATGAGCAGTTCTTC. Residues: CASSLASYNEQFF.

This clonotype was seen many times. This chain connects TRBV28 to TRBJ2-6; the D is unclear. Trimming took 6 bases from V and 1 from J, leaving 4 bases between them. Germline CDR1 MDHEN, CDR2 SYDVKM. The CDR3 covers 13 residues. The CDR3 nucleotides are TGTGCCAGCAGAAGATCTGGGGCCAACGTCCTGACTTTC. Translating gives CASRRSGANVLTF.

A single count supports this clonotype. J is TRBJ2-7 and V is TRBV7-9; D remains unclear. The CDR3 has 14 residues. The germline CDR1 and CDR2 sequences are SEHNR and FQNEAQ (reference sequence). Trimming pared 4 bases from V and 3 bases from J, leaving 13 bases between. The CDR3 nucleotides are TGTGCCAGCAGCTCTACTGGGCAGAACTACGAGCAGTACTTC. Amino acid sequence: CASSSTGQNYEQYF.

In the case of this clonotype: The junction differs from germline at one of its ends, possibly a read error. The V and J genes are TRBV7-3 and TRBJ2-5; D might be TRBD2 (6 bases). The CDR3 length is 15 residues. Germline V lookup: CDR1 SGHTA, CDR2 FQGTGA. The CDR3 here is CASSLTRGRQETQYF. Here the CDR3 DNA reads TGTGCCAGCAGCCTAACGCGGGGACGTCAAGAGACCCAGTACTTC.

The V call is TRBV7-9, the J call TRBJ2-3; tentatively, D is TRBD1 or TRBD2 (5 bases each). The V end lost 5 bases, the J end lost 1 base, and 22 bases lay between the germline ends. The V gene's germline CDR1 is SEHNR and CDR2 FQNEAQ (reference sequence). The CDR3 is 18 residues long. The CDR3 sequence: CASSTYGVARGGTDTQYF. The DNA of the CDR3 is TGTGCCAGCAGCACCTACGGGGTAGCCCGAGGGGGCACAGATACGCAGTATTTT.

Notes on this clonotype: The missing conserved phenylalanine or tryptophan at the end of this CDR3 makes a read error likely. No DNA is shown, since the ends of the CDR3 on it are uncertain; the CDR3 is the one TCRdb lists. CDR3 protein: CASSLTGNTY. V usage is TRBV11-1 and J usage is TRBJ1-2. Germline V gene lookup returns CDR1 SGHAT and CDR2 FQDESV (reference sequence). Including both end residues, the CDR3 is 10 amino acids long.

The chain recombines TRBV20-1 with TRBJ2-7; perhaps TRBD2 as D (6 bases). V shed 6 bases and J shed 2 bases, with 20 bases lying between them. The CDR3 consists of 15 residues. Germline CDR1 DFQATT, CDR2 SNEGSKA (reference sequence). The CDR3 bases are TGCAGTGCCCTTAGTGCGGGGCACAGCGCCTACGAGCAGTACTTC. Translated: CSALSAGHSAYEQYF.